These 10 T cell receptor beta chains share one sample of origin, sequenced in a study of blood T cell repertoires in COVID-19. The protocol was immunoSEQ multiplex PCR, while the TCRdb copy is restricted to in-frame clones and leaves out a portion. This table holds about 78,000 clones, more than 60% found once. What was sequenced was peripheral blood. Receptors originate from a human donor in a cohort sampled during active COVID-19.

This clone was seen once. The chain links TRBV5-5 to TRBJ1-5; a weak D match, TRBD1 (6 bases). CDR3 length: 15 amino acids. Deletions cut 4 bases from V and 4 bases from J, with 15 bases between. CDR1 is SGHKS, CDR2 YYEKEE, per germline (reference sequence). In DNA, the CDR3 is TGTGCCAGCAGCCCAACAGGGATGGGGAATCAGCCCCAGCATTTT. Protein sequence: CASSPTGMGNQPQHF.

This chain connects TRBV5-1 to TRBJ1-5; TRBD1 agrees at 7 bases. This CDR3 contains 14 residues. With 4 bases clipped from V and 5 bases from J, the junction kept 6 bases outside the gene matches. Germline assignment: CDR1 SGHRS and CDR2 YFSETQ. In nucleotides, the CDR3 is TGCGCCAGCAGCCAACGACAGGGCGATCAGCCCCAGCATTTT. It translates to CASSQRQGDQPQHF. Complete variable domain (other parts from reference TRBV5-1 and TRBJ1-5): KAGVTQTPRYLIKTRGQQVTLSCSPISGHRSVSWYQQTPGQGLQFLFEYFSETQRNKGNFPGRFSGRQFSNSRSEMNVSTLELGDSALYLCASSQRQGDQPQHFGDGTRLSIL.

The chain carries TRBV9 and TRBJ1-4; 8 bases fit TRBD1. V shed 0 bases, J shed 7 bases, and the junction held 5 bases outside the gene matches. This CDR3 contains 15 residues. Germline loops: CDR1 SGDLS, CDR2 YYNGEE. The CDR3 DNA reads as TGTGCCAGCAGCGTAGAAGCCAGGGGGCCTGAAAAACTGTTTTTT. It yields the protein CASSVEARGPEKLFF.

The chain joins TRBV7-2 to TRBJ1-4; TRBD1 aligns across 9 bases. CDR1 and CDR2 (germline): SGHTA, FQGNSA. Trimming at V came to 5 bases and at J to 5 bases, leaving 3 bases not matched to a gene. This CDR3 contains 14 residues. CDR3 sequence (DNA): TGTGCCAGCAGCGTAGGGACAGGGAATGAAAAACTGTTTTTT. Protein sequence: CASSVGTGNEKLFF.

The chain combines TRBV6-2 or TRBV6-3 with TRBJ2-5; D possibly corresponds to TRBD1 (6 bases). Germline V CDR1 and CDR2: MNHEY, SVGEGT. V gave up 0 bases and J gave up 0 bases, with 8 bases separating them. The CDR3 consists of 15 residues. For the CDR3, the DNA is TGTGCCAGCAGTTACTCCAACAGGGACCAAGAGACCCAGTACTTC. Amino acid sequence: CASSYSNRDQETQYF.

This clone was seen only a few times. The J gene is TRBJ2-7, the V gene TRBV10-1; 10 nucleotides agree with TRBD1. Germline-derived CDR1 and CDR2 are WNHNN and SYGVQD (reference sequence). The CDR3 is 14 residues long. V shed 6 bases, J shed 0 bases, and the junction held 2 bases outside the gene matches. CDR3 nucleotide sequence: TGCGCCAGCAGGAGGGACAGGGGCTCCTACGAGCAGTACTTC. It codes for CASRRDRGSYEQYF.

CDR3 protein: CASSSGQAGYGYTF. Here the CDR3 DNA reads TGCGCCAGCAGTTCTGGACAGGCCGGCTATGGCTACACCTTC. The rearrangement joins TRBV5-1 to TRBJ1-2; the match to TRBD1 covers 7 bases. The CDR3 consists of 14 residues. Germline CDR1 is SGHRS and CDR2 is YFSETQ. With V trimmed by 5 bases and J by 4 bases, 8 bases remained unmatched.

This sequence joins TRBV3-1 (or the pseudogene TRBV3-2) and TRBJ2-7; TRBD2 aligns across 12 bases. The CDR3 contains 16 residues. V lost 2 bases, J lost 7 bases, and 9 bases stayed unmatched. CDR1 and CDR2 from the germline V gene are LGHDT and YNNKEL (reference sequence). CDR3 in DNA: TGTGCCAGCAGCCAAAGACTAGCGGGGGCCGTAGGGGAGCAGTACTTC. Protein: CASSQRLAGAVGEQYF.

This clone has a handful of counts. The V gene is TRBV3-1 (or the pseudogene TRBV3-2), the J gene TRBJ2-7, with D possibly TRBD2 on 6 matching bases. The CDR3 contains 15 residues. Trimming took 6 bases from V and 3 from J, leaving 18 bases between them. From germline, CDR1 is LGHDT and CDR2 YNNKEL (reference sequence). Here the CDR3 DNA reads TGTGCCAGCAGTCCGGGGGTAGCGAGGGTCTACGAGCAGTACTTC. Translated: CASSPGVARVYEQYF.

The J gene is TRBJ2-5, the V gene TRBV11-2; a possible D gene is TRBD1 (7 bases). Trimming left V 11 bases short and J 7 bases short, with 23 bases between. Germline V gene lookup returns CDR1 SGHAT and CDR2 FQNNGV. The CDR3 runs to 14 residues. CDR3: CAGSRGDGGSTQYF. The CDR3 DNA reads TGTGCCGGATCCAGGGGGGACGGGGGATCGACCCAGTACTTC.